Listed below are T cell receptor beta chains from one sample, sequenced in a study of blood T cell repertoires in COVID-19. The data were produced by immunoSEQ multiplex PCR, yet TCRdb's version contains in-frame clones alone and is incomplete. The table lists about 310,000 clones, about 89% of them singletons, with approximately 8% in the top ten. Input material: peripheral blood. The origin of the receptors is a woman aged 50 to 60 who had recovered from COVID-19. Each CDR3 is given with its conserved first and last residue. The D gene is left open where the match is weak. A row's size may be missing; if present it is once, few, many or a size class.

d_gene	abundance	j_gene	v_gene	CDR3aa	CDR3nt
NA	few	TRBJ2-7	TRBV30	CAWSRPPGDEQYF	TGTGCCTGGAGCCGACCCCCAGGGGACGAGCAGTACTTC
NA	NA	TRBJ1-3	TRBV28	CASRTGSGNTIYF	TGTGCCAGCAGAACGGGGTCTGGAAACACCATATATTTT
NA	NA	TRBJ1-1	TRBV5-8	CASSLEAGKNTEAFF	TGTGCCAGCAGCTTGGAGGCAGGGAAGAACACTGAAGCTTTCTTT
TRBD2	NA	TRBJ2-3	TRBV5-6	CASSLEVAGLTDTQYF	TGTGCCAGCAGCTTGGAAGTAGCGGGGCTCACAGATACGCAGTATTTT
NA	NA	TRBJ2-2	TRBV11-3	CASSPQTGGELFF	TGTGCCAGCAGCCCACAGACGGGAGGGGAGCTGTTTTTT
NA	NA	TRBJ1-2	TRBV7-9	CASSLVTSRGGNYGYTF	TGTGCCAGCAGCTTAGTTACATCCCGCGGTGGCAACTATGGCTACACCTTC
NA	NA	TRBJ2-7	TRBV6-4	CASSDTSPGCGEQYF	TGTGCCAGCAGTGACACCTCCCCCGGATGCGGCGAGCAGTACTTC
TRBD2	few	TRBJ2-1	TRBV4-2	CASSQETGRAENEQFF	TGTGCCAGCAGCCAAGAAACCGGGAGGGCCGAAAATGAGCAGTTCTTC
NA	NA	TRBJ1-1	TRBV6-5	CASSPSGGWSEAFF	TGTGCCAGCAGTCCCTCTGGGGGGTGGAGTGAAGCTTTCTTT
TRBD1	NA	TRBJ1-2	TRBV29-1	CSVRQGAGYGYTF	TGCAGCGTACGACAGGGAGCCGGCTATGGCTACACCTTC
NA	NA	TRBJ1-2	TRBV15	CATSKTGQRGGYTF	TGTGCCACCAGCAAGACAGGCCAGAGGGGTGGCTACACCTTC
TRBD2	NA	TRBJ2-3	TRBV6-1	CASSELAGENTDTQYF	TGTGCCAGCAGTGAACTAGCGGGAGAGAACACAGATACGCAGTATTTT
NA	NA	TRBJ1-1	TRBV11-3	CASSLGTPLWGGVTEAFF	TGTGCCAGCAGCTTAGGAACCCCGCTCTGGGGGGGCGTCACTGAAGCTTTCTTT
NA	NA	TRBJ2-5	TRBV7-8	CASSQHETQYF	TGTGCCAGCAGCCAGCATGAGACCCAGTACTTC
NA	many	TRBJ2-3	TRBV29-1	CSVADWRDTDTQYF	TGCAGCGTCGCAGACTGGCGGGACACAGATACGCAGTATTTT
NA	NA	TRBJ1-5	TRBV11-1	CASSSKGRGTRPQHF	TGTGCCAGCAGCTCAAAGGGGCGGGGAACTAGGCCCCAGCATTTT
NA	NA	TRBJ1-5	TRBV30	CAWSVQGQPQHF	TGTGCCTGGAGTGTGCAGGGGCAGCCCCAGCATTTT
NA	NA	TRBJ2-3	TRBV12-2	CASRLASCKFGTSGSFTDTQYF	TGTGCAAGTCGCTTAGCCTCATGTAAATTTGGGACTAGCGGGAGTTTCACAGATACGCAGTATTTT
NA	NA	TRBJ2-1	TRBV19	CASSNLVGAPTYEQFF	TGTGCCAGTAGTAATTTGGTGGGGGCCCCGACCTATGAGCAGTTCTTC
TRBD1	NA	TRBJ2-5	TRBV9	CASSVTGASDQTQYF	TGTGCCAGCAGCGTAACAGGGGCTTCGGATCAGACCCAGTACTTC
TRBD1	once	TRBJ2-5	TRBV7-2	CASSRQGRGQETQYF	TGTGCCAGCAGCAGACAGGGTCGGGGTCAAGAGACCCAGTACTTC
TRBD1	many	TRBJ1-5	TRBV4-3	CASSQYYETGTQPQHF	TGCGCCAGCAGCCAATATTACGAGACAGGGACACAGCCCCAGCATTTT
TRBD2	NA	TRBJ2-5	TRBV18	CASSPLKGLAAQETQYF	TGTGCCAGCTCACCACTGAAGGGACTAGCGGCCCAAGAGACCCAGTACTTC
TRBD1	NA	TRBJ2-7	TRBV5-4	CASSWGGDRVYEQYF	TGTGCCAGCAGCTGGGGGGGGGACAGGGTCTACGAGCAGTACTTC
NA	NA	TRBJ1-1	TRBV12-3/TRBV12-4	CASSLTMNTEAFF	TGTGCCAGCAGTTTAACAATGAACACTGAAGCTTTCTTT
TRBD2	NA	TRBJ2-1	TRBV3-1/TRBV3-2	CASSLGTRSNNEQFF	TGTGCCAGCAGCCTCGGGACTAGATCCAACAATGAGCAGTTCTTC